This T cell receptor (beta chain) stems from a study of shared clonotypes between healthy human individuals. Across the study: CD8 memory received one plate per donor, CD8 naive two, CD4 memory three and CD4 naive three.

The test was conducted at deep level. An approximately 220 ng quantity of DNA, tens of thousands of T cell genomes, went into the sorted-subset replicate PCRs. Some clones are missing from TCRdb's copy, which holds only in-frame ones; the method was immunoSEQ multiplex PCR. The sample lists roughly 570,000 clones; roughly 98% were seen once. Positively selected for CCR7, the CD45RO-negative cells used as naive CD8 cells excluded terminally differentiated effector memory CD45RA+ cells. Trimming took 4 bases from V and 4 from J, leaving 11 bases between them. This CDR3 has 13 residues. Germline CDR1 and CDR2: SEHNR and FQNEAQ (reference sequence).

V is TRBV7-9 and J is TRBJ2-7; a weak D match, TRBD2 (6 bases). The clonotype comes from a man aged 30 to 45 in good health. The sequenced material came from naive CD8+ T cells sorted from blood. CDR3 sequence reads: CASSSTSKYEQYF. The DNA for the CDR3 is TGTGCCAGCAGCTCCACTAGCAAATACGAGCAGTACTTC. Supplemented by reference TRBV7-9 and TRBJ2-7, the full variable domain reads DTGVSQNPRHKITKRGQNVTFRCDPISEHNRLYWYRQTLGQGPEFLTYFQNEAQLEKSRLLSDRFSAERPKGSFSTLEIQRTEQGDSAMYLCASSSTSKYEQYFGPGTRLTVT.